A single sample is the source of the 27 T cell receptor beta chains below, sequenced in a study of spatial heterogeneity in lung cancer. MiXCR, applied by TCRdb to the 5' RACE reads, yields one record per CDR3 protein. The sample lists over 75,000 distinct CDR3 sequences, approximately 20% occurring once. Time point: sample taken at primary tumor resection. Whole RNA obtained from tumor, nontumor lung or frozen PBMC underwent sequencing without sorting. Sequenced here: PBMCs, sampled at surgery. Source of these receptors: a male donor with early-stage non-small cell lung cancer.

This clonotype was detected ten times or more. The V call is TRBV28, the J call TRBJ2-3; possibly TRBD2 for D (5 bases). CDR3 length: 14 residues. The germline gives CDR1 MDHEN, CDR2 SYDVKM. V lost 6 bases to trimming and J lost 2 bases, with 12 bases between them. The chain's CDR3 is CASSLAGFTDTQYF. CDR3 in DNA: TGTGCCAGCAGCCTGGCGGGCTTCACAGATACGCAGTATTTT. The full variable domain, in which reference TRBV28 and TRBJ2-3 provide the parts outside the CDR3, is DVKVTQSSRYLVKRTGEKVFLECVQDMDHENMFWYRQDPGLGLRLIYFSYDVKMKEKGDIPEGYSVSREKKERFSLILESASTNQTSMYLCASSLAGFTDTQYFGPGTRLTVL.

CDR3 in amino acids: CASSQGRTDTQYF. CDR3 nucleotides: TGTGCCAGCAGCCAGGGACGCACAGATACGCAGTATTTT. This sequence joins TRBV7-3 and TRBJ2-3; D assignment may be TRBD1 or TRBD2 (5 bases each). V was shortened by 5 bases and J by 1 base, with 7 bases between the two germline ends. Looked up from germline, CDR1 is SGHTA and CDR2 is FQGTGA. The CDR3 consists of 13 residues.

CDR3: CASSDRNGGRDSPLHF. The CDR3 nucleotides are TGTGCCAGCAGTGACCGGAACGGCGGTAGAGATTCACCCCTCCACTTT. The chain links TRBV2 to TRBJ1-6; no reliable D call. V lost 3 bases to trimming and J lost 8 bases, with 17 bases between them. Germline lookup yields CDR1 SNHLY and CDR2 FYNNEI. The CDR3 contains 16 residues.

This clonotype was picked up many times. The chain employs TRBV7-9 and TRBJ2-2, with D possibly matching TRBD1 (5 bases). The V end was cut by 5 bases, the J end by 3 bases, with 13 bases between. The germline gives CDR1 SEHNR, CDR2 FQNEAQ (reference sequence). There are 15 residues in the CDR3. The CDR3 here is CASSPVRGYTGELFF. The CDR3 DNA is TGTGCCAGCAGCCCCGTAAGGGGTTACACCGGGGAGCTGTTTTTT.

The chain carries TRBV4-3 and TRBJ2-7, with 10 positions matching TRBD1. The J segment lost 6 bases and the V segment lost 6 bases, leaving 5 bases of the junction unmatched. The CDR3 has 13 residues. Germline CDR1 reads LGHNA; CDR2 reads YSLEER. CDR3 loop: CASSRGQGFEQYF. CDR3 DNA sequence: TGCGCCAGCAGTCGGGGACAGGGGTTCGAGCAGTACTTC.

In its sample, this clonotype was seen a few times. The chain couples TRBV7-6 to TRBJ2-7; weak D call: TRBD2 (6 bases). The length of the CDR3 is 14 residues. CDR1 and CDR2 (germline): SGHVS, FNYEAQ. V was cut by 5 bases and J by 5 bases, with 16 bases left in between. The CDR3 DNA reads TGTGCCAGCAGCGCCGGGGGTTTTAACGACGAGCAGTACTTC. This translates into CASSAGGFNDEQYF.

The table lists this clonotype with a few counts. This sequence joins TRBV7-8 and TRBJ2-3; tentative D call: TRBD2 (6 bases). Germline V gene data show CDR1 as SGHVS and CDR2 as FQNEAQ. The ends were cut back, 6 bases at V and 6 bases at J, with 19 bases in the middle. The CDR3 has 15 amino acids. The CDR3 DNA is TGTGCCAGCAGTTGGGCGGGCGCCAGCGGGGATACGCAGTATTTT. Translation: CASSWAGASGDTQYF.

The rearrangement uses TRBV29-1 and TRBJ2-7; D is tentatively TRBD1 or TRBD2 (6 bases each). Germline V gene lookup returns CDR1 SQVTM and CDR2 ANQGSEA. This CDR3 has 16 residues. Trimming took 1 base from V and 0 from J, leaving 16 bases between them. CDR3 bases: TGCAGCGTTGAAGGCTTACTCGGGGGCCCCTCCTACGAGCAGTACTTC. Translated, it gives CSVEGLLGGPSYEQYF.

The chain employs TRBV3-1 and TRBJ1-1, with D maybe TRBD1 (5 bases). CDR1 and CDR2 (germline): LGHDT, YNNKEL (reference sequence). The germline V and J ends were trimmed by 6 bases and 7 bases, with 15 bases remaining between them. The length of the CDR3 is 13 residues. Here the CDR3 reads CASRYGGVSEAFF. For the CDR3, the DNA is TGTGCCAGCAGATACGGGGGTGTCAGTGAAGCTTTCTTT.

This clonotype has only a few counts. The rearrangement joins TRBV9 to TRBJ1-5; maybe TRBD1 (5 bases). Germline CDR1 reads SGDLS; CDR2 reads YYNGEE. V was clipped by 3 bases and J by 4 bases, with 8 bases between them. The CDR3 consists of 13 residues. The CDR3 nucleotides are TGTGCCAGCAGCGAAGGGGCGAATCAGCCCCAGCATTTT. Translating gives CASSEGANQPQHF.

V and J are TRBV11-2 and TRBJ2-5; weak D call: TRBD1 (6 bases). Germline V gene sequence: CDR1 SGHAT, CDR2 FQNNGV. The CDR3 extends over 14 amino acids. V gave up 4 bases and J gave up 0 bases, with 9 bases separating them. This CDR3 reads CASSSTGNQETQYF. DNA of the CDR3: TGTGCCAGCAGCTCAACAGGGAACCAAGAGACCCAGTACTTC.

This sequence joins TRBV15 and TRBJ2-1; 7 bases match TRBD2. With V trimmed by 3 bases and J by 3 bases, 5 bases remained unmatched. Germline lookup yields CDR1 LNHNV and CDR2 YYDKDF (reference sequence). The CDR3 covers 15 residues. CDR3 region: CATSRGTTNYNEQFF. For the CDR3, the DNA is TGTGCCACCAGCAGGGGGACTACCAACTACAATGAGCAGTTCTTC.

The sample holds a few counts of this clonotype. The chain links TRBV20-1 to TRBJ2-1; weak D call: TRBD2 (5 bases). Germline CDR1 reads DFQATT; CDR2 reads SNEGSKA (reference sequence). Trimming took off 1 base at V and 0 bases at J, with 16 bases between the two ends. The CDR3 runs 17 residues. The CDR3 region is CSARGRPGSNSYNEQFF. In DNA form, the CDR3 reads TGCAGTGCTAGAGGTCGACCGGGATCCAACTCCTACAATGAGCAGTTCTTC.

There are a few counts of this clonotype. The V gene is TRBV5-1, the J gene TRBJ1-4; weak D call: TRBD1 (6 bases). Trimming left V 4 bases short and J 0 bases short, with 25 bases between. This CDR3 contains 20 residues. Germline V gene sequence: CDR1 SGHRS, CDR2 YFSETQ. The CDR3 region is CASSGDSGTFNFATNEKLFF. CDR3 in DNA: TGCGCCAGCAGCGGGGACTCCGGGACATTCAACTTCGCAACTAATGAAAAACTGTTTTTT.

This sequence joins TRBV27 and TRBJ1-5; no firm D call. Trimming took 4 bases from V and 1 from J, leaving 11 bases between them. The germline gives CDR1 MNHEY, CDR2 SMNVEV (reference sequence). The length of the CDR3 is 15 residues. CDR3 in amino acids: CASSSLGVSNQPQHF. The CDR3 DNA sequence: TGTGCCAGCAGTTCCCTCGGGGTGAGCAATCAGCCCCAGCATTTT.

This clonotype was found many times. The chain recombines TRBV7-2 with TRBJ1-5, with TRBD1 identical over 9 bases. CDR1 and CDR2 from the germline V gene are SGHTA and FQGNSA. The V segment lost 5 bases and the J segment 7 bases; nucleotides outside the gene matches: 12. The CDR3 has 16 residues. The CDR3: CASSPLGQGGGQPQHF. The CDR3 DNA sequence: TGTGCCAGCAGCCCGTTGGGACAGGGAGGCGGCCAGCCCCAGCATTTT.

In its sample, this clonotype was seen a few times. The chain recombines TRBV7-2 with TRBJ1-6, with D hard to call. V shed 4 bases and J shed 3 bases, with 13 bases lying between them. The CDR3 is 16 residues long. Germline V gives CDR1 SGHTA, CDR2 FQGNSA. The CDR3 bases are TGTGCCAGCAGCTCCGGGAGGGTCAACTATAATTCACCCCTCCACTTT. Translated, it gives CASSSGRVNYNSPLHF.

The V gene is TRBV6-1, the J gene TRBJ2-2; 7 bases map to TRBD1. CDR1 is MNHNS and CDR2 is SASEGT in the germline V gene. With 5 bases clipped from V and 2 bases from J, the junction kept 5 bases outside the gene matches. CDR3 length: 15 residues. The CDR3 reads CASSYTGANTGELFF. The CDR3, as DNA: TGTGCCAGCAGTTATACAGGGGCCAACACCGGGGAGCTGTTTTTT.

The chain recombines TRBV7-2 with TRBJ2-1, with TRBD2 identical over 11 bases. From germline, CDR1 is SGHTA and CDR2 FQGNSA. The V segment lost 5 bases and the J segment 5 bases; nucleotides outside the gene matches: 8. The CDR3 is made up of 16 amino acids. CDR3: CASSLGLAGGHNEQFF. The CDR3 coding sequence is TGTGCCAGCAGCCTAGGGCTAGCGGGAGGCCACAATGAGCAGTTCTTC.

This clonotype was detected only a few times. The rearrangement uses TRBV2 and TRBJ2-3; TRBD2 matches 15 bases. The junction had 18 bases not matched to a gene; V was cut back by 6 bases and J by 2 bases. Germline V gives CDR1 SNHLY, CDR2 FYNNEI. The CDR3 consists of 21 residues. CDR3 in DNA: TGTGCCAGCAGCCAGAGTGGGGGACTAGCGGGAGGACGTCAATCCACAGATACGCAGTATTTT. It translates to CASSQSGGLAGGRQSTDTQYF.

This clonotype has just a few counts. The rearrangement joins TRBV20-1 to TRBJ2-5; D gene unclear. CDR1 and CDR2 (germline): DFQATT, SNEGSKA (reference sequence). The CDR3 totals 12 residues. V was shortened by 1 base and J by 7 bases, with 10 bases between the two germline ends. Here the CDR3 DNA reads TGCAGTGCTAGAGGGACCCCTGGGACCCAGTACTTC. It yields the protein CSARGTPGTQYF.

In its sample, this clonotype was seen a few times. The gene calls are TRBV20-1 and TRBJ1-2; possibly TRBD1 for D (5 bases). Trimming shortened V by 0 bases and J by 7 bases, and 18 bases separated the two germline ends. The CDR3 loop spans 15 amino acids. Germline CDR1 and CDR2: DFQATT and SNEGSKA (reference sequence). The CDR3 DNA sequence: TGCAGTGCTAGAGATGTGGCCAGGGTGGAATCTGGCTACACCTTC. This gives the protein CSARDVARVESGYTF.

This clonotype has ten or more counts. The genes are TRBV21-1 and TRBJ2-7; the tabulated D call, TRBD1, remains unverified against the DNA. TRBV21-1 is a listed pseudogene. The CDR3 is 14 amino acids. The CDR3 is CASSKPPLGGEQYF. CDR3 DNA: TGTGCCAGCAGCAAGCCTCCTCTGGGCGGCGAGCAGTACTTC.

The sample holds many counts of this clonotype. V usage is TRBV29-1 and J usage is TRBJ1-1; possibly TRBD1 for D (5 bases). V lost 6 bases to trimming and J lost 6 bases, with 11 bases between them. The CDR3 runs 11 residues. Germline V gene data show CDR1 as SQVTM and CDR2 as ANQGSEA. CDR3: CSVFRGAEAFF. Written as DNA, the CDR3 is TGCAGCGTATTTCGGGGCGCTGAAGCTTTCTTT.

V and J are TRBV6-5 and TRBJ2-1, with 10 bases lining up with TRBD2. The CDR3 covers 14 residues. Germline CDR1 is MNHEY and CDR2 is SVGAGI. Unmatched junction bases numbered 7, after V lost 4 bases and J lost 10 bases. The CDR3 here is CASSSPGLAKEQFF. CDR3 in DNA: TGTGCCAGCAGTTCACCGGGACTAGCGAAGGAGCAGTTCTTC.

There are many counts of this clonotype. CDR3 bases: TGCGCCAGCAGCCCAGGGGGCTTGACTGAAGCTTTCTTT. It specifies CASSPGGLTEAFF. The rearrangement links TRBV5-1 to TRBJ1-1; TRBD1 matches at 8 bases. V gave up 4 bases and J gave up 5 bases; unmatched junction bases: 4. Germline V gene lookup returns CDR1 SGHRS and CDR2 YFSETQ. The CDR3 totals 13 residues.

As regards this clonotype: A much larger clone sits a single nucleotide away, making a read error possible. This sequence joins TRBV2 and TRBJ1-5; D might be TRBD1 (5 bases). Per the germline V gene, CDR1 is SNHLY and CDR2 is FYNNEI. This CDR3 has 19 amino acids. Trimming took 4 bases from V and 0 from J, leaving 22 bases between them. Here the CDR3 DNA reads TGTGCCAGCAGTGCCACTGGGACTTCCCGAGGGGATAGCAATCAGCCCCAGCATTTT. Protein sequence: CASSATGTSRGDSNQPQHF.